These T cell receptor beta chains were read from a single sample in a study of cytomegalovirus exposure and HLA in healthy donors. This table comes from immunoSEQ multiplex PCR, and its TCRdb copy is limited to in-frame clones, with some not included. The sample holds some 100,000 clones, roughly 70% seen once. Material: PBMCs. These receptors were collected from a woman aged 18-35 years in good health and CMV-seropositive. Each CDR3 is given with its conserved first and last residue. A D gene is named only where the DNA matches it firmly. Only some rows state a clone size, as once, few, many or a class for expanded clones.

clone size: -; D gene: TRBD2; J gene: TRBJ2-7; V gene: TRBV30; CDR3 protein: CAWGAGTSGYEQYF; CDR3 DNA: TGTGCCTGGGGGGCCGGGACTAGCGGCTACGAGCAGTACTTC
clone size: -; D gene: -; J gene: TRBJ2-5; V gene: TRBV4-1; CDR3 protein: CASSSRDTNQETQYF; CDR3 DNA: TGCGCCAGCAGCTCCCGGGACACTAACCAAGAGACCCAGTACTTC
clone size: -; D gene: -; J gene: TRBJ2-2; V gene: TRBV12-5; CDR3 protein: CASGLMLERGSTGELFF; CDR3 DNA: TGTGCTAGTGGTTTAATGTTGGAAAGGGGGTCCACCGGGGAGCTGTTTTTT
clone size: once; D gene: TRBD2; J gene: TRBJ2-7; V gene: TRBV10-2; CDR3 protein: CASSESKLAGDPISYEQYF; CDR3 DNA: TGCGCCAGCAGTGAGTCGAAGCTAGCGGGAGACCCTATATCCTACGAGCAGTACTTC
clone size: -; D gene: -; J gene: TRBJ1-2; V gene: TRBV21-1; CDR3 protein: CASSTLTGRGNYGYTF; CDR3 DNA: TGTGCCAGCAGCACCTTGACAGGACGTGGGAACTATGGCTACACCTTC
clone size: -; D gene: TRBD2; J gene: TRBJ2-1; V gene: TRBV11-2; CDR3 protein: CASSRSGSSYNEQFF; CDR3 DNA: TGTGCCAGCAGCCGAAGCGGGAGCTCCTACAATGAGCAGTTCTTC
clone size: -; D gene: -; J gene: TRBJ2-5; V gene: TRBV5-1; CDR3 protein: CASSLAIRGSETQYF; CDR3 DNA: TGCGCCAGCAGCTTAGCCATTCGGGGGTCGGAGACCCAGTACTTC
clone size: -; D gene: -; J gene: TRBJ1-1; V gene: TRBV7-9; CDR3 protein: CSSSLTGNTEAFF; CDR3 DNA: TGTTCCAGCAGCCTAACCGGGAACACTGAAGCTTTCTTT
clone size: -; D gene: -; J gene: TRBJ2-3; V gene: TRBV6-5; CDR3 protein: CASSDQEGTDTQYF; CDR3 DNA: TGTGCCAGCAGTGACCAGGAGGGCACAGATACGCAGTATTTT
clone size: -; D gene: TRBD1; J gene: TRBJ1-6; V gene: TRBV6-5; CDR3 protein: CASSWTGRDSPLHF; CDR3 DNA: TGTGCCAGCAGTTGGACAGGGAGGGATTCACCCCTCCACTTT
clone size: -; D gene: -; J gene: TRBJ2-7; V gene: TRBV30; CDR3 protein: CAWRPGSLREQYF; CDR3 DNA: TGTGCCTGGAGGCCCGGGAGCCTACGCGAGCAGTACTTC
clone size: -; D gene: -; J gene: TRBJ2-1; V gene: TRBV6-1; CDR3 protein: CASSEPAGSYNEQFF; CDR3 DNA: TGTGCCAGCAGTGAGCCAGCGGGTTCCTACAATGAGCAGTTCTTC
clone size: -; D gene: -; J gene: TRBJ1-1; V gene: TRBV7-2; CDR3 protein: CASRTLLNTEAFF; CDR3 DNA: TGTGCCAGCAGAACCCTACTGAACACTGAAGCTTTCTTT
clone size: -; D gene: TRBD2; J gene: TRBJ2-1; V gene: TRBV19; CDR3 protein: CASSIRASGNEQFF; CDR3 DNA: TGTGCCAGTAGTATTAGGGCTAGCGGCAATGAGCAGTTCTTC
clone size: -; D gene: -; J gene: TRBJ2-2; V gene: TRBV2; CDR3 protein: CASRTTGVGYTGELFF; CDR3 DNA: TGTGCCAGCAGAACGACGGGGGTGGGGTACACCGGGGAGCTGTTTTTT
clone size: -; D gene: TRBD1; J gene: TRBJ2-2; V gene: TRBV28; CDR3 protein: CASSLAPGTGGRFTGELFF; CDR3 DNA: TGTGCCAGCAGTTTGGCCCCCGGGACAGGGGGCAGATTTACCGGGGAGCTGTTTTTT
clone size: -; D gene: -; J gene: TRBJ2-5; V gene: TRBV28; CDR3 protein: CASTPNTQETQYF; CDR3 DNA: TGTGCCAGCACCCCAAACACCCAAGAGACCCAGTACTTC
clone size: -; D gene: TRBD2; J gene: TRBJ2-1; V gene: TRBV15; CDR3 protein: CATSDPTSGMINEQFF; CDR3 DNA: TGTGCCACCAGCGACCCGACTAGCGGGATGATCAATGAGCAGTTCTTC
clone size: -; D gene: -; J gene: TRBJ1-1; V gene: TRBV10-3; CDR3 protein: CAIAGGSTEAFF; CDR3 DNA: TGTGCCATCGCCGGGGGGAGCACTGAAGCTTTCTTT
clone size: -; D gene: TRBD2; J gene: TRBJ2-1; V gene: TRBV5-4; CDR3 protein: CASSLVAGGNNEQFF; CDR3 DNA: TGTGCCAGCAGCTTGGTAGCGGGAGGCAACAATGAGCAGTTCTTC
clone size: -; D gene: -; J gene: TRBJ1-4; V gene: TRBV28; CDR3 protein: CASSPGWGPQTNEKLFF; CDR3 DNA: TGTGCCAGCAGCCCCGGATGGGGGCCCCAAACTAATGAAAAACTGTTTTTT
clone size: once; D gene: TRBD1; J gene: TRBJ2-7; V gene: TRBV18; CDR3 protein: CASSQGAYYEQYF; CDR3 DNA: TGTGCCAGCTCACAGGGGGCGTATTACGAGCAGTACTTC
clone size: -; D gene: TRBD1; J gene: TRBJ2-6; V gene: TRBV2; CDR3 protein: CASRGDRGASGANVLTF; CDR3 DNA: TGTGCCAGCAGGGGAGACAGGGGCGCCTCTGGGGCCAACGTCCTGACTTTC
clone size: -; D gene: TRBD2; J gene: TRBJ2-3; V gene: TRBV6-5; CDR3 protein: CASSVGAGSTDTQYF; CDR3 DNA: TGTGCCAGCAGTGTGGGAGCGGGAAGCACAGATACGCAGTATTTT
clone size: once; D gene: -; J gene: TRBJ2-3; V gene: TRBV29-1; CDR3 protein: CSVDLAYDTQYF; CDR3 DNA: TGCAGCGTTGATCTAGCGTACGATACGCAGTATTTT